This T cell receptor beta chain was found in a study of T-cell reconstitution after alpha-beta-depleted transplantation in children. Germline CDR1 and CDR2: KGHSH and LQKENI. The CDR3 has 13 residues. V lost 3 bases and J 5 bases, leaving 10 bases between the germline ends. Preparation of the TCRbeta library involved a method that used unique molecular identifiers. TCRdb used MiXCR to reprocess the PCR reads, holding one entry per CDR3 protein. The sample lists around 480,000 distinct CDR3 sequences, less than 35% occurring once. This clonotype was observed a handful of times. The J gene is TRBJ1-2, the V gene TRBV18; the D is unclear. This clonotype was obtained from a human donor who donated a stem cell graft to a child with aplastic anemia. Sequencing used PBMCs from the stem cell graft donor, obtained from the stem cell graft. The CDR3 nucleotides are TGTGCCAGCTCACCCGGCCTGAGATATGGCTACACCTTC. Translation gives CASSPGLRYGYTF.